Included here is one T cell receptor beta chain sequence, with context. Its antigen is not identified. Every one of the donors was a Caucasian adult that lived in Nashville, Tennessee. Assay: immunoSEQ multiplex PCR; the TCRdb copy retains only in-frame clones and omits some. The sample yields 400,000 to 600,000 clones, around 95% seen once. The data were obtained in a study of shared clonotypes between healthy human individuals. General study findings and limits: Larger estimated richness was generally seen in naive subsets than in memory subsets. The naive CD4 repertoires of a few donors were compared, and 5% to 6.5% of clonotypes were shared.

This sequence was found in a woman aged 25-40 years in good health. The sample consisted of naive CD4+ T cells sorted from blood. This sample's subset: CD45RA+ positively selected.

The chain's CDR3 is CASRDEKGSEKLFF. The CDR3 bases are TGTGCCAGCAGGGATGAGAAGGGTAGCGAAAAACTGTTTTTT. The chain combines TRBV25-1 with TRBJ1-4; no clear D. The length of the CDR3 is 14 residues. Trimming pared 6 bases from V and 8 bases from J, leaving 16 bases between. Germline loops: CDR1 MGHDK, CDR2 SYGVNS.